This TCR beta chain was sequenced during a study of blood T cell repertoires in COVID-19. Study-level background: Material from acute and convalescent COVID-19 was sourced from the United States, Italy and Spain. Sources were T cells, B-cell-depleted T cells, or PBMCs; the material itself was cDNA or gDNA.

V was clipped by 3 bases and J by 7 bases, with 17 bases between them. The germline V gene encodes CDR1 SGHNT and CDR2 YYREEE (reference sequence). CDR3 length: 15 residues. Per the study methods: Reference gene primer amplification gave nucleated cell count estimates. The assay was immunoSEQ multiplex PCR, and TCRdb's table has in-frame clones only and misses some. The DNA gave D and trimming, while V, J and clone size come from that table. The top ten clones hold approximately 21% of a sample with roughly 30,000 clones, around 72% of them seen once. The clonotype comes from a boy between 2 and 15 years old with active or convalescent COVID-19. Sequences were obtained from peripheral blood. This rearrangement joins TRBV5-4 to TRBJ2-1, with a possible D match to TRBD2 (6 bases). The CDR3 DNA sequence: TGTGCCAGCAGCTCCGGGACTTCCCCGGGGAATGAGCAGTTCTTC. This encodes CASSSGTSPGNEQFF. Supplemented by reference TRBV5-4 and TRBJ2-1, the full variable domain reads ETGVTQSPTHLIKTRGQQVTLRCSSQSGHNTVSWYQQALGQGPQFIFQYYREEENGRGNFPPRFSGLQFPNYSSELNVNALELDDSALYLCASSSGTSPGNEQFFGPGTRLTVL.